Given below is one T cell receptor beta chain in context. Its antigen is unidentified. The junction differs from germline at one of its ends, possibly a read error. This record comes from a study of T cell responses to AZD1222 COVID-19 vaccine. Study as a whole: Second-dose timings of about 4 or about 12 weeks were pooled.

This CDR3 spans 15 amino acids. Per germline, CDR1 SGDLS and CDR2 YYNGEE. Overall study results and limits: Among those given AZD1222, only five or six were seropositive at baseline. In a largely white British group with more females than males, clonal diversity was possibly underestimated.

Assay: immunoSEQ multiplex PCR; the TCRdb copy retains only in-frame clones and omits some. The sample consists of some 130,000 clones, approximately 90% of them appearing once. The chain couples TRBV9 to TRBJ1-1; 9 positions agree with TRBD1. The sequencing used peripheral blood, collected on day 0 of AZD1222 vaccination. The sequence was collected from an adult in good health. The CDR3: CASSVTGGGNAEAFF. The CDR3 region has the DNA TGTGCCAGCAGCGTCACAGGGGGCGGGAACGCTGAAGCTTTCTTT.